This T cell receptor beta chain was recorded in a study of T cells in Graves' hyperthyroidism and ophthalmopathy. Amplification of TCR beta CDR3 regions used RNA as the template. Using the HTBI primer set, a first-round RT-PCR was run on the TCR CDR3. TCRdb reprocessed the multiplex PCR reads via MiXCR and lists one record per CDR3 protein. Of 450,000 to 700,000 distinct CDR3 sequences listed, around 45% are singletons. The V end was cut by 4 bases, the J end by 7 bases, with 17 bases between. This CDR3 spans 16 amino acids. Germline assignment: CDR1 MNHEY and CDR2 SMNVEV (reference sequence). A lack of ophthalmopathy progression within 18 months defined stable Graves' hyperthyroidism. Used for diagnoses were clinical symptoms, serum thyroxine and TRAb, thyroid ultrasound and orbital computed tomography. With respect to this clonotype: What it recognizes is unknown.

The study, taken as a whole, reports: Appearing also in blood were most of the thyroid clonotypes expanded above 0.001.

This TCR came from a woman aged 18-35 years with Graves' hyperthyroidism. The sequencing input was peripheral blood or thyroid tissue (not recorded which). V usage is TRBV27 and J usage is TRBJ1-6, with no clear D. CDR3 in amino acids: CASSSRGMARNSPLHF. CDR3 DNA sequence: TGTGCCAGCAGTTCACGGGGTATGGCCCGGAATTCACCCCTCCACTTT.